This entry features one T cell receptor (beta chain) sequence. As processed by the authors: Reference gene primers were amplified, and this amplification served to estimate nucleated cell counts. Clones were read by immunoSEQ multiplex PCR, and TCRdb kept only the in-frame ones, dropping some. D and trimming were read from the DNA, whereas the V and J calls and clone size are those reported in that table. The sample has 95,000 to 150,000 clones; 88% are singletons. These data belong to a study of blood T cell repertoires in COVID-19. As for the study in general: Sources were T cells, B-cell-depleted T cells, or PBMCs; the material itself was cDNA or gDNA.

This receptor was taken from a woman aged 80 or older with acute or convalescent COVID-19. The sequenced sample consisted of peripheral blood.

The CDR3: CAAGRGTGENTGELFF. The CDR3 nucleotides read TGCGCCGCAGGGCGTGGGACAGGGGAGAACACCGGGGAGCTGTTTTTT. The chain is built from TRBV5-1 and TRBJ2-2, with 10 bases lining up with TRBD1. This CDR3 region has 16 residues. V trimming: 10 bases; J trimming: 1 base; junction bases outside the gene matches: 10. Germline lookup yields CDR1 SGHRS and CDR2 YFSETQ.